The present T cell receptor (beta chain) was sequenced within a study of blood T cell repertoires in COVID-19. Looking at the study overall: Samples taken during acute and convalescent COVID-19 were collected in the United States, Italy and Spain. T cells, B-cell-depleted T cells, or PBMCs provided the cDNA or gDNA that served as material.

The CDR3 has 16 residues. V was cut by 0 bases and J by 3 bases, with 15 bases left in between. Germline loops: CDR1 SGHDN, CDR2 FVKESK. Source study methods: Scientists estimated how many nucleated cells there were by amplifying reference gene primers. Sequencing was performed with immunoSEQ multiplex PCR; in TCRdb, only in-frame clones are kept and a portion is missing. From that table come the V and J calls and clone size; the DNA was used to work out D and trimming. The sample lists about 180,000 clones; roughly 86% were seen once. This chain uses TRBV14 with TRBJ2-7, with D hard to call. This sequence originates from a man aged 50 or older with active or convalescent COVID-19. Material: peripheral blood. For the CDR3, the DNA is TGTGCCAGCAGCCAAGATCCCTCTGGCGGAAACTACGAGCAGTACTTC. This codes for CASSQDPSGGNYEQYF.